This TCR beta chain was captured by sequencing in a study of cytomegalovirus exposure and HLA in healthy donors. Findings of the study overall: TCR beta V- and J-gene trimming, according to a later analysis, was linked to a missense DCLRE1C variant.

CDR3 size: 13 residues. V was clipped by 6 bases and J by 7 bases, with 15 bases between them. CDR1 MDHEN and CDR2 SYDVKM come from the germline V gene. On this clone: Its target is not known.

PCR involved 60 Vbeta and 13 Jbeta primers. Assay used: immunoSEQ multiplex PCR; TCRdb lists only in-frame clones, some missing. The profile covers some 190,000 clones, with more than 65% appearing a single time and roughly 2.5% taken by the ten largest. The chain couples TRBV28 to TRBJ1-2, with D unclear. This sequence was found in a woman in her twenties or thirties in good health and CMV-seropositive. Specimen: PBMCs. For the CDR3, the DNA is TGTGCCAGCAGCCCCCATAGCTCTGGTGGCTACACCTTC. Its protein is CASSPHSSGGYTF.